The 31 T cell receptor beta chains listed next were all sequenced from one sample in a study of OX40 agonist ivuxolimab in advanced cancers. Assay used: immunoSEQ multiplex PCR; TCRdb lists only in-frame clones, some missing. The data show tens of thousands of clones, about 88% seen once. Sequenced material: CD4+ or CD8+ T cells sorted from blood, taken in a trial of the OX40 agonist ivuxolimab. These receptors came from an adult with an advanced solid tumor such as melanoma, head and neck, liver or kidney cancer.

The J gene is TRBJ2-7, the V gene TRBV7-8; weak D call: TRBD1 (6 bases). In germline, CDR1 is SGHVS, CDR2 FQNEAQ. The CDR3 spans 16 residues. Trimming pared 5 bases from V and 0 bases from J, leaving 17 bases between. The CDR3 DNA reads as TGTGCCAGCAGCGAAATGCAGTACAGGGACTCCTACGAGCAGTACTTC. This codes for CASSEMQYRDSYEQYF.

The chain carries TRBV2 and TRBJ2-2; D remains ambiguous. Trimming left V 1 base short and J 0 bases short, with 9 bases between. The V gene's germline CDR1 is SNHLY and CDR2 FYNNEI. This CDR3 contains 16 residues. The CDR3 DNA reads as TGTGCCAGCAGTGAAGTGGCAGCGACGAACACCGGGGAGCTGTTTTTT. This encodes CASSEVAATNTGELFF.

The genes are TRBV30 and TRBJ1-4; D is ambiguous. CDR1 and CDR2 (germline): GTSNPN, SVGIG (reference sequence). The CDR3 runs to 14 residues. Trimming shortened V by 3 bases and J by 3 bases, and 11 bases separated the two germline ends. CDR3 in amino acids: CAWRPGQPNEKLFF. CDR3 coding DNA: TGTGCCTGGAGGCCCGGCCAGCCTAATGAAAAACTGTTTTTT.

The gene calls are TRBV13 and TRBJ2-5; the D is unclear. The CDR3 totals 14 residues. The germline CDR1 and CDR2 sequences are PRHDT and FYEKMQ (reference sequence). The V gene lost 1 base and the J gene lost 2 bases, with 8 bases spanning the gap. CDR3 in amino acids: CASSLVDGQETQYF. The CDR3, as DNA: TGTGCCAGCAGCTTAGTGGACGGACAAGAGACCCAGTACTTC.

The chain combines TRBV4-3 with TRBJ1-1; no reliable D call. The V gene lost 1 base and the J gene lost 1 base, with 7 bases spanning the gap. This CDR3 spans 14 amino acids. Germline V gives CDR1 LGHNA, CDR2 YSLEER. The CDR3 is CASSQAEGNTEAFF. CDR3 DNA sequence: TGCGCCAGCAGCCAAGCTGAGGGGAACACTGAAGCTTTCTTT.

The chain couples TRBV29-1 to TRBJ1-2; D unresolved. Germline CDR1 SQVTM, CDR2 ANQGSEA. The ends were cut back, 4 bases at V and 4 bases at J, with 7 bases in the middle. The CDR3 contains 11 residues. This chain's CDR3 is CSVVAGYGYTF. CDR3 sequence (DNA): TGCAGCGTTGTTGCTGGCTATGGCTACACCTTC. The full variable domain, completed using reference TRBV29-1 and TRBJ1-2, is SAVISQKPSRDICQRGTSLTIQCQVDSQVTMMFWYRQQPGQSLTLIATANQGSEATYESGFVIDKFPISRPNLTFSTLTVSNMSPEDSSIYLCSVVAGYGYTFGSGTRLTVV.

The chain's CDR3 is CASSVRVDTTEAFF. The CDR3 nucleotides are TGTGCCAGCAGCGTACGGGTCGACACCACTGAAGCTTTCTTT. The chain couples TRBV7-2 to TRBJ1-1; D unresolved. V gave up 5 bases and J gave up 4 bases, with 14 bases separating them. The CDR3 is 14 amino acids. Germline V CDR1 and CDR2: SGHTA, FQGNSA.

The rearrangement joins TRBV9 to TRBJ1-3; D remains ambiguous. The CDR3 consists of 15 residues. With 0 bases removed from V and 3 bases from J, the gap between germline ends came to 10 bases. Germline assignment: CDR1 SGDLS and CDR2 YYNGEE. CDR3 DNA: TGTGCCAGCAGCGTAGATTGGGGTTTTGGAAACACCATATATTTT. Protein sequence: CASSVDWGFGNTIYF.

The rearrangement links TRBV27 to TRBJ2-5, with D hard to call. The CDR3 is made up of 15 amino acids. Germline V lookup: CDR1 MNHEY, CDR2 SMNVEV (reference sequence). V was cut by 1 base and J by 0 bases, with 9 bases left in between. CDR3 DNA sequence: TGTGCCAGCAGTTTATGGGCAGACTACCAAGAGACCCAGTACTTC. This gives the protein CASSLWADYQETQYF.

V is TRBV9 and J is TRBJ2-1; the D is unclear. CDR3 length: 11 amino acids. In germline, CDR1 is SGDLS, CDR2 YYNGEE. Deletions cut 4 bases from V and 7 bases from J, with 6 bases between. This CDR3 is CASSLENEQFF. CDR3 nucleotides: TGTGCCAGCAGCCTAGAGAATGAGCAGTTCTTC.

The table lists this clone with a count of one. The V and J genes are TRBV10-3 and TRBJ1-3; the D is unclear. The CDR3 covers 16 residues. In germline, CDR1 is ENHRY, CDR2 SYGVKD. The ends were cut back, 6 bases at V and 2 bases at J, with 17 bases in the middle. This CDR3 reads CAIRPRTGPTGNTIYF. CDR3 nucleotide sequence: TGTGCCATCAGACCCCGGACCGGCCCAACTGGAAACACCATATATTTT.

The chain is built from TRBV27 and TRBJ2-7; D might be TRBD1 (5 bases). Germline-derived CDR1 and CDR2 are MNHEY and SMNVEV (reference sequence). V was clipped by 3 bases and J by 9 bases, with 18 bases between them. The CDR3 length is 14 residues. This CDR3 reads CASSLAGSSTGQYF. CDR3 DNA: TGTGCCAGCAGTTTGGCAGGGTCCTCCACGGGGCAGTACTTC.

The chain employs TRBV7-9 and TRBJ2-7; D gene unclear. The CDR3 is 11 amino acids. The V end was cut by 5 bases, the J end by 5 bases, with 7 bases between. Germline V gene lookup returns CDR1 SEHNR and CDR2 FQNEAQ (reference sequence). CDR3 loop: CASSPVDEQYF. CDR3 sequence (DNA): TGTGCCAGCAGCCCCGTGGACGAGCAGTACTTC.

This clone was counted only a few times. V usage is TRBV12-5 and J usage is TRBJ1-5; D unclear. V shed 4 bases and J shed 11 bases, with 6 bases lying between them. The CDR3 spans 10 residues. The germline V gene encodes CDR1 LGHNT and CDR2 FRNRAP. The CDR3 bases are TGTGCTAGTGGTTGGCGGACCCAGCATTTT. Its translation is CASGWRTQHF.

The V call is TRBV5-5, the J call TRBJ1-1; TRBD1 agrees at 7 bases. This CDR3 region has 14 residues. J was trimmed by 1 base and V by 4 bases; bases with no gene match: 4. Germline CDR1 SGHKS, CDR2 YYEKEE (reference sequence). CDR3 nucleotides: TGTGCCAGCAGCCTGGGACAGACGAACACTGAAGCTTTCTTT. Translated, it gives CASSLGQTNTEAFF.

Only a few counts were recorded for this clone. V gene TRBV9 combines with J gene TRBJ1-1, with D tentatively TRBD1 (6 bases). V dropped 4 bases and J dropped 6 bases, with 16 bases sitting between them. CDR3 length: 14 amino acids. Germline V CDR1 and CDR2: SGDLS, YYNGEE. The CDR3 spells CASSLEGEGAEAFF. The CDR3 bases are TGTGCCAGCAGCCTCGAGGGGGAGGGGGCTGAAGCTTTCTTT.

The chain has TRBV15 and TRBJ1-1; D remains ambiguous. This CDR3 comprises 17 residues. CDR1 LNHNV and CDR2 YYDKDF come from the germline V gene (reference sequence). Trimming pared 1 base from V and 0 bases from J, leaving 15 bases between. CDR3 in DNA: TGTGCCACCAGCAGAGGGTTAGGTGGGCCCATGAACACTGAAGCTTTCTTT. It codes for CATSRGLGGPMNTEAFF.

This chain connects TRBV9 to TRBJ1-6; a possible D gene is TRBD1 (5 bases). CDR3 length: 16 residues. Germline V lookup: CDR1 SGDLS, CDR2 YYNGEE. Trimming removed 0 bases from V and 2 bases from J, with 9 bases in between. In DNA, the CDR3 is TGTGCCAGCAGCGTAGGAGGGGCCGCCTATAATTCACCCCTCCACTTT. Its translation: CASSVGGAAYNSPLHF.

This chain uses TRBV9 with TRBJ2-2; no clear D gene. V shed 2 bases and J shed 3 bases, with 8 bases lying between them. The CDR3 length is 14 residues. Per the germline V gene, CDR1 is SGDLS and CDR2 is YYNGEE. CDR3 residues: CASSVGADTGELFF. CDR3 bases: TGTGCCAGCAGCGTGGGTGCAGACACCGGGGAGCTGTTTTTT.

This chain links TRBV19 with TRBJ1-4; weak D call: TRBD1 (5 bases). This CDR3 is 14 amino acids long. Germline V gives CDR1 LNHDA, CDR2 SQIVND (reference sequence). V dropped 7 bases and J dropped 6 bases, with 15 bases sitting between them. CDR3 DNA: TGTGCCAGTACCTTTAAGAGGGGTCATGAAAAACTGTTTTTT. Protein: CASTFKRGHEKLFF.

V is TRBV5-4 and J is TRBJ2-7, with D perhaps TRBD1 (6 bases). This CDR3 spans 12 amino acids. The germline V gene has CDR1 SGHNT and CDR2 YYREEE (reference sequence). The ends were cut back, 0 bases at V and 6 bases at J, with 7 bases in the middle. DNA of the CDR3: TGTGCCAGCAGCTTGGGAGGGGGCGAGCAGTACTTC. Translating it yields CASSLGGGEQYF.

V usage is TRBV19 and J usage is TRBJ1-1; D not resolved. CDR1 and CDR2 (germline): LNHDA, SQIVND (reference sequence). V gave up 3 bases and J gave up 5 bases, with 10 bases separating them. This CDR3 has 13 amino acids. CDR3 protein: CASSIGIGTEAFF. The CDR3 DNA sequence: TGTGCCAGTAGTATCGGGATCGGGACTGAAGCTTTCTTT.

This clone was counted ten times or more. V usage is TRBV15 and J usage is TRBJ2-1, with 10 positions matching TRBD2. V shed 9 bases, J shed 7 bases, and the junction held 9 bases outside the gene matches. The CDR3 contains 14 residues. Germline CDR1 and CDR2: LNHNV and YYDKDF (reference sequence). The DNA for the CDR3 is TGTGCCACGACTCGCCAGCGGGAGGGGAATGAGCAGTTCTTC. Translation gives CATTRQREGNEQFF.

Written as DNA, the CDR3 is TGTGCCAGCAGCTCATGGAGGCAGGACAACACCGGGGAGCTGTTTTTT. As protein: CASSSWRQDNTGELFF. This chain uses TRBV5-4 with TRBJ2-2, with D maybe TRBD2 (5 bases). The germline CDR1 and CDR2 sequences are SGHNT and YYREEE (reference sequence). The CDR3 contains 16 residues. The V gene lost 3 bases and the J gene lost 2 bases, with 14 bases spanning the gap.

The genes are TRBV7-9 and TRBJ1-2; D is possibly TRBD1 (5 bases). Trimming removed 4 bases from V and 3 bases from J, with 18 bases in between. The CDR3 spans 16 residues. CDR1 and CDR2 from the germline V gene are SEHNR and FQNEAQ (reference sequence). The CDR3 sequence: CASSWEGSRVYYGYTF. As DNA, the CDR3 is TGTGCCAGCAGCTGGGAAGGAAGCAGGGTGTACTATGGCTACACCTTC.

The chain carries TRBV7-9 and TRBJ1-4; 7 bases are a match to TRBD1. The V gene's germline CDR1 is SEHNR and CDR2 FQNEAQ (reference sequence). Trimming cost V 1 base and J 0 bases; bases outside gene matches: 5. The CDR3 loop spans 17 amino acids. The DNA of the CDR3 is TGTGCCAGCAGCTTAGGACGGACAGGTCCAACTAATGAAAAACTGTTTTTT. Its translation is CASSLGRTGPTNEKLFF.

The chain couples TRBV19 to TRBJ1-4; tentatively, D is TRBD1 (5 bases). V lost 9 bases to trimming and J lost 4 bases, with 15 bases between them. Per the germline V gene, CDR1 is LNHDA and CDR2 is SQIVND (reference sequence). The CDR3 spans 14 residues. CDR3 DNA sequence: TGTGCCAGCAAAATACAGGACTTTAATGAAAAACTGTTTTTT. Translating gives CASKIQDFNEKLFF.

The gene calls are TRBV4-1 and TRBJ2-5; 8 bases are shared with TRBD2. V shed 4 bases and J 0 bases; nucleotides not matched to a gene: 7. The CDR3 runs to 16 residues. In germline, CDR1 is MGHRA, CDR2 YSYEKL. CDR3 region: CASSPRIAGYQETQYF. The CDR3 nucleotides read TGCGCCAGCAGCCCCCGGATAGCGGGGTACCAAGAGACCCAGTACTTC.

The chain carries TRBV4-1 and TRBJ2-1, with D tentatively TRBD2 (5 bases). The V gene's germline CDR1 is MGHRA and CDR2 YSYEKL. The ends were cut back, 4 bases at V and 2 bases at J, with 12 bases in the middle. The CDR3 covers 15 residues. The CDR3 DNA reads as TGCGCCAGCAGCCCCGAGGCGGGCGCCTACAATGAGCAGTTCTTC. Translated, it gives CASSPEAGAYNEQFF.

The chain recombines TRBV7-9 with TRBJ2-1; D is possibly TRBD1 or TRBD2 (7 bases each). CDR1 is SEHNR, CDR2 FQNEAQ, per germline (reference sequence). Trimming shortened V by 2 bases and J by 4 bases, and 12 bases separated the two germline ends. This CDR3 spans 15 amino acids. In DNA form, the CDR3 reads TGTGCCAGCAGCTTACTGCAGGGGGGGTACAATGAGCAGTTCTTC. Its protein product is CASSLLQGGYNEQFF.

The chain links TRBV7-3 to TRBJ2-1, with TRBD2 matching 7 bases. Trimming at V came to 5 bases and at J to 5 bases, leaving 9 bases not matched to a gene. This CDR3 region has 15 residues. CDR1 SGHTA and CDR2 FQGTGA come from the germline V gene. The CDR3 coding sequence is TGTGCCAGCAGCCTGGGAGGGAGTTTCCACAATGAGCAGTTCTTC. Translation gives CASSLGGSFHNEQFF.